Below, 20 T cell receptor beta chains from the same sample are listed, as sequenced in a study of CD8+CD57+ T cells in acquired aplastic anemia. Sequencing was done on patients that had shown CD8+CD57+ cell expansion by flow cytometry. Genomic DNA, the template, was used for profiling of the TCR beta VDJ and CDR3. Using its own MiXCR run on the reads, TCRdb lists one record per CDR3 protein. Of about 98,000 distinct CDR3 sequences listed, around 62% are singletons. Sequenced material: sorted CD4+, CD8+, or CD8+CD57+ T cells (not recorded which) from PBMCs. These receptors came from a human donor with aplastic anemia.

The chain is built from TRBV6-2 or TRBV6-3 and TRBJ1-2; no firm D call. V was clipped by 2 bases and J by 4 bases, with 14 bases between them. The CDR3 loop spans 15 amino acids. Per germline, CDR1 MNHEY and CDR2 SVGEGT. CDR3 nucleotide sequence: TGTGCCAGCAGTTACGGCAGGACGGTCATCTATGGCTACACCTTC. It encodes CASSYGRTVIYGYTF.

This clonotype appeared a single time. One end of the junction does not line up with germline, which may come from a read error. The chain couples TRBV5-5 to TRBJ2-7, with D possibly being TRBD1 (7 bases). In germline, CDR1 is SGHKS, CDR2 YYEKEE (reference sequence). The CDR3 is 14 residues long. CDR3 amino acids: CASRRAGQYYEQYF. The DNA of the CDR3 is TGTGCCAGCAGACGGGCGGGACAGTACTACGAGCAATACTTC.

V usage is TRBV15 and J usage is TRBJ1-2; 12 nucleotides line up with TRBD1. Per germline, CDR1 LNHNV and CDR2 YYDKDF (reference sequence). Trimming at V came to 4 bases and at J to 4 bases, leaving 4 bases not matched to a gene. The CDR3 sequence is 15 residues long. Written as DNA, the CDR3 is TGTGCCACCAGCAAGGGGACAGGGGGCCCCTATGGCTACACCTTC. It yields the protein CATSKGTGGPYGYTF.

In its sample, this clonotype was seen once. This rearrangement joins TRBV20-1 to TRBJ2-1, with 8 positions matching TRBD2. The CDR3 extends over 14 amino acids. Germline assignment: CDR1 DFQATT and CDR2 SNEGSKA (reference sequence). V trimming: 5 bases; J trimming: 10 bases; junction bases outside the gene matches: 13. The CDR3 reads CSAGNPGLVGEQFF. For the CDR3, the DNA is TGCAGTGCTGGAAATCCGGGACTAGTCGGGGAGCAGTTCTTC.

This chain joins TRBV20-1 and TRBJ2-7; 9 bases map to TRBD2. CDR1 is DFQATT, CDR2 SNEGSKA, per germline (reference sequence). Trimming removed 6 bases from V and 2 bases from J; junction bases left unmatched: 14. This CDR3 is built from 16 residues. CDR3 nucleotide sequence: TGCAGTGCAATAGCGAGGCGGGAGGGCCGGGCCTACGAGCAGTACTTC. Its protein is CSAIARREGRAYEQYF.

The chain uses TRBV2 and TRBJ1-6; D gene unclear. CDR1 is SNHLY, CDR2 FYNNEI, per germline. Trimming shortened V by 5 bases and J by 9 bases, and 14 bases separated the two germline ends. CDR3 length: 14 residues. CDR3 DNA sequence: TGTGCCAGCAGTTACGGCAAGGAGGGTTCACCCCTCCACTTT. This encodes CASSYGKEGSPLHF.

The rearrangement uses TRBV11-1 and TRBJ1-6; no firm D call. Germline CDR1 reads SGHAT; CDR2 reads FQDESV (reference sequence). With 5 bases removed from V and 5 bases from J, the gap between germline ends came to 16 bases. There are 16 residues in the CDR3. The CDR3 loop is CASSPKPGVDNSPLHF. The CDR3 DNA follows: TGTGCCAGCAGCCCTAAGCCTGGGGTGGATAATTCACCCCTCCACTTT. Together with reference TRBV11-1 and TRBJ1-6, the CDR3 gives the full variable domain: EAEVAQSPRYKITEKSQAVAFWCDPISGHATLYWYRQILGQGPELLVQFQDESVVDDSQLPKDRFSAERLKGVDSTLKIQPAELGDSAMYLCASSPKPGVDNSPLHFGNGTRLTVT.

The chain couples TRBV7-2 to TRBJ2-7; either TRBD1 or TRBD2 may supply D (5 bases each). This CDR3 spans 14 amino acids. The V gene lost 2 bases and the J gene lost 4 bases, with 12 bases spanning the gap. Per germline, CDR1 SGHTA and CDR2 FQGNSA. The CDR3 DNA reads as TGTGCCAGCAGCTTATCCCCTTGGGGGTACGAGCAGTACTTC. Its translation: CASSLSPWGYEQYF.

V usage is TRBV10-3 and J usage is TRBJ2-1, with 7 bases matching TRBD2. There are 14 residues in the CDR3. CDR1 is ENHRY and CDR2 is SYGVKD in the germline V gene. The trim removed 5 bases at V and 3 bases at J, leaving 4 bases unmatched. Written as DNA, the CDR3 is TGTGCCATCAGTCTCGGGACTATCTACAATGAGCAGTTCTTC. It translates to CAISLGTIYNEQFF.

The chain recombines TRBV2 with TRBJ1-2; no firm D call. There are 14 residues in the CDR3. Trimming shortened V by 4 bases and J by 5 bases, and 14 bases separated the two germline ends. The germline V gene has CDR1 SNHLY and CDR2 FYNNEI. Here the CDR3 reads CASSAGIPGYGYTF. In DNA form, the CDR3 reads TGTGCCAGCAGTGCAGGCATTCCTGGATATGGCTACACCTTC.

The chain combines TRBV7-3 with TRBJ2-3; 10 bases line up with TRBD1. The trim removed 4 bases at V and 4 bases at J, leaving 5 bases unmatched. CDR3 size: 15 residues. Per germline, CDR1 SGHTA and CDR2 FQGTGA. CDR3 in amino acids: CASSSRGTGADTQYF. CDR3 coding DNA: TGTGCCAGCAGCTCAAGGGGGACAGGGGCAGATACGCAGTATTTT.

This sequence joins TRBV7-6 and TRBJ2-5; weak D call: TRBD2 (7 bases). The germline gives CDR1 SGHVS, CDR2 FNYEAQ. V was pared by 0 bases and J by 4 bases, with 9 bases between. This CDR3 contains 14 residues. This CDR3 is CASSLARGAETQYF. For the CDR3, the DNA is TGTGCCAGCAGCTTAGCTCGGGGGGCAGAGACCCAGTACTTC.

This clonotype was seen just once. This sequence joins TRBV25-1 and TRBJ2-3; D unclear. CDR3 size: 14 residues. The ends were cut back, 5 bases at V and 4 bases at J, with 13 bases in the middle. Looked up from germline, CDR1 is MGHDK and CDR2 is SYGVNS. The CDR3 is CASSLSSGADTQYF. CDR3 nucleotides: TGTGCCAGCAGTTTGTCCTCCGGAGCAGATACGCAGTATTTT. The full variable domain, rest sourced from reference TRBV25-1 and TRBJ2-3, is EADIYQTPRYLVIGTGKKITLECSQTMGHDKMYWYQQDPGMELHLIHYSYGVNSTEKGDLSSESTVSRIRTEHFPLTLESARPSHTSQYLCASSLSSGADTQYFGPGTRLTVL.

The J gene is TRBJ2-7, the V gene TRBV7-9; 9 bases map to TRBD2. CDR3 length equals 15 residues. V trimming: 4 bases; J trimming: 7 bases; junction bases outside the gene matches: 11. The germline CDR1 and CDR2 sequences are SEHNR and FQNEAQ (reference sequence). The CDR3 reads CASSSGGGAVLEQYF. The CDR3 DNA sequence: TGTGCCAGCAGCTCCGGCGGGGGGGCTGTGTTGGAGCAGTACTTC.

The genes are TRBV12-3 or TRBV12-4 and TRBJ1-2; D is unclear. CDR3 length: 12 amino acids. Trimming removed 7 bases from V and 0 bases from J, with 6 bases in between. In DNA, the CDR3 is TGTGCCAGCACCCTGACTAACTATGGCTACACCTTC. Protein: CASTLTNYGYTF.

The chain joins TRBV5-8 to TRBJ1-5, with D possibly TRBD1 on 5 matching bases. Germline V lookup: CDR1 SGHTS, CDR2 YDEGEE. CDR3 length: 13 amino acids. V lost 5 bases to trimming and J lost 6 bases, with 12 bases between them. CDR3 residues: CASRQDIVQPQHF. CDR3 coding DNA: TGTGCCAGCAGACAGGACATAGTTCAGCCCCAGCATTTT.

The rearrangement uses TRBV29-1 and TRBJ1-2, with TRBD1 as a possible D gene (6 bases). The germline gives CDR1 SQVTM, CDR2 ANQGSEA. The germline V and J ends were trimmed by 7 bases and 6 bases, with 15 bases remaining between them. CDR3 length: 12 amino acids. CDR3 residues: CSGSDRGDGYTF. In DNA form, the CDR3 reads TGCAGCGGCTCGGACAGAGGGGATGGCTACACCTTC.

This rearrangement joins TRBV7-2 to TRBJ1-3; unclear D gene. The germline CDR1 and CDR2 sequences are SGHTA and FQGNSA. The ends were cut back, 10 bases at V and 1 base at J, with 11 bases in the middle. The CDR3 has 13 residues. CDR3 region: CAITWKSGNTIYF. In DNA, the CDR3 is TGTGCCATCACCTGGAAGTCTGGAAACACCATATATTTT. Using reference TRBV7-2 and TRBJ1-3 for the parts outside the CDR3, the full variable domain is GAGVSQSPSNKVTEKGKDVELRCDPISGHTALYWYRQSLGQGLEFLIYFQGNSAPDKSGLPSDRFSAERTGGSVSTLTIQRTQQEDSAVYLCAITWKSGNTIYFGEGSWLTVV.

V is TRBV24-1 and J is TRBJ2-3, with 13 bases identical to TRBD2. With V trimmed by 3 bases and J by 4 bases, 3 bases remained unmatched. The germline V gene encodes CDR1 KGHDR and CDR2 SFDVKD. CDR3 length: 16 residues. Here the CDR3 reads CATSDVTSGRADTQYF. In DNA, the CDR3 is TGTGCCACCAGTGATGTCACTAGCGGGAGGGCAGATACGCAGTATTTT.

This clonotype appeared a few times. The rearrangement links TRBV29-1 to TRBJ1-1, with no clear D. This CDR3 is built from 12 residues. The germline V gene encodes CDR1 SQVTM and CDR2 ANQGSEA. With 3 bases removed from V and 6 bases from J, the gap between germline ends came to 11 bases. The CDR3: CSVEVGVPEAFF. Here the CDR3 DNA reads TGCAGCGTTGAGGTGGGCGTCCCTGAAGCTTTCTTT. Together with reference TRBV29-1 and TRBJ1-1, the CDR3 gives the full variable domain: SAVISQKPSRDICQRGTSLTIQCQVDSQVTMMFWYRQQPGQSLTLIATANQGSEATYESGFVIDKFPISRPNLTFSTLTVSNMSPEDSSIYLCSVEVGVPEAFFGQGTRLTVV.